Below, 27 T cell receptor beta chains from the same sample are listed, as sequenced in a study of blood T cells in healthy people across ages. A second PCR of 7 to 11 cycles used a sample-barcoded 5' primer and a J-beta primer mix. In TCRdb, the 5' RACE reads were re-called with MiXCR into one record per CDR3 protein. The sample includes about 760,000 distinct CDR3 sequences, around three fifths seen only once; the top ten take roughly 25%. Sequencing was done on a sample of blood. These receptors were obtained from a man aged 40-50 years in good health.

The rearrangement uses TRBV27 and TRBJ1-6; D remains ambiguous. Germline V gene sequence: CDR1 MNHEY, CDR2 SMNVEV (reference sequence). The CDR3 has 14 residues. V lost 5 bases to trimming and J lost 5 bases, with 10 bases between them. The CDR3 sequence is CASSPTSNNSPLHF. Written as DNA, the CDR3 is TGTGCCAGCAGTCCAACAAGTAATAATTCACCCCTCCACTTT.

The J gene is TRBJ2-1, the V gene TRBV3-1; TRBD2 agrees at 7 bases. CDR3 size: 15 residues. After removal of 4 bases from V and 6 bases from J, the junction contained 9 bases not matched to a gene. The germline V gene has CDR1 LGHDT and CDR2 YNNKEL (reference sequence). The CDR3 DNA follows: TGTGCCAGCAGCCCTTTGTGGGGGGGGACCAATGAGCAGTTCTTC. Translation gives CASSPLWGGTNEQFF.

This clonotype occurred many times. The chain links TRBV3-1 to TRBJ2-4; D unclear. The CDR3 is made up of 14 amino acids. Germline V lookup: CDR1 LGHDT, CDR2 YNNKEL (reference sequence). V was shortened by 0 bases and J by 8 bases, with 11 bases between the two germline ends. CDR3 loop: CASSQETLGDIQYF. The CDR3 nucleotides are TGTGCCAGCAGCCAAGAAACCCTTGGGGACATTCAGTACTTC.

The chain carries TRBV27 and TRBJ2-7; the D gene could be TRBD1 or TRBD2 (5 bases each). The V and J ends lost 1 base and 5 bases respectively, with 15 bases between them. Germline values: CDR1 MNHEY, CDR2 SMNVEV (reference sequence). The CDR3 runs 15 residues. CDR3 bases: TGTGCCAGCAGTTTATTAGCCGGGGCGAGGCACGAGCAGTACTTC. Translated: CASSLLAGARHEQYF.

As for this clonotype: At one end the junction does not follow the germline gene, possibly because of a read error. The V and J genes are TRBV20-1 and TRBJ2-3; 9 bases fit TRBD1. Germline loops: CDR1 DFQATT, CDR2 SNEGSKA (reference sequence). The CDR3 is 16 residues long. The CDR3 reads CRAREARTGDPDTQYF. CDR3 DNA: TGCCGTGCTAGAGAAGCAAGGACAGGGGACCCAGATACGCAGTATTTT.

This clonotype was counted only a few times. This rearrangement joins TRBV6-6 to TRBJ2-7, with 9 nucleotides matching TRBD2. This CDR3 contains 16 residues. V trimming: 5 bases; J trimming: 0 bases; junction bases outside the gene matches: 8. CDR1 and CDR2 from the germline V gene are MNHNY and SVGAGI (reference sequence). The CDR3 DNA is TGTGCCAGCAGTCAACGAATTAGCGGGAGCTCCTACGAGCAGTACTTC. Translating it yields CASSQRISGSSYEQYF.

This chain connects TRBV4-2 to TRBJ2-1; D gene uncertain. V gave up 3 bases and J gave up 7 bases, with 13 bases separating them. Germline-derived CDR1 and CDR2 are LGHNA and YNFKEQ. The CDR3 extends over 14 amino acids. CDR3 DNA: TGTGCCAGCAGCCAGGATTATACACGAAATGAGCAGTTCTTC. This gives the protein CASSQDYTRNEQFF.

The rearrangement links TRBV6-2 or TRBV6-3 to TRBJ2-7, with D maybe TRBD1 (6 bases). The germline V gene encodes CDR1 MNHEY and CDR2 SVGEGT. CDR3 length: 15 residues. Trimming removed 2 bases at V and 5 bases at J, with 16 bases between. The CDR3: CASSYGNRVGDEQYF. The CDR3 DNA is TGTGCCAGCAGTTACGGGAACAGGGTCGGTGACGAGCAGTACTTC.

CDR3 bases: TGTGCCAGCAGCTTATGGGACAGGGGGCGAGGCAATCAGCCCCAGCATTTT. It specifies CASSLWDRGRGNQPQHF. The gene calls are TRBV7-6 and TRBJ1-5, with 12 bases that match TRBD1. The CDR3 covers 17 residues. Germline V gives CDR1 SGHVS, CDR2 FNYEAQ. Germline trimming cut 2 bases from V and 2 bases from J; bases unmatched to any gene: 4.

The sample holds one count of this clonotype. The chain recombines TRBV6-6 with TRBJ2-7, with a possible D match to TRBD1 (5 bases). CDR1 is MNHNY and CDR2 is SVGAGI in the germline V gene (reference sequence). The V gene lost 2 bases and the J gene lost 4 bases, with 12 bases spanning the gap. The CDR3 totals 14 residues. The CDR3 sequence is CASSYSQGLYEQYF. The CDR3 nucleotides are TGTGCCAGCAGTTACAGCCAGGGTTTGTACGAGCAGTACTTC.

This clonotype was seen more than once but under ten times. CDR3 nucleotide sequence: TGTGCCAGCAAAACTTCCTGGGGTCAAGAGACCCAGTACTTC. Its protein is CASKTSWGQETQYF. The rearrangement uses TRBV2 and TRBJ2-5; D is uncertain. Deletions cut 7 bases from V and 2 bases from J, with 14 bases between. The CDR3 runs to 14 residues. Germline CDR1 and CDR2: SNHLY and FYNNEI.

This sequence joins TRBV7-2 and TRBJ2-1; TRBD2 matches at 12 bases. CDR1 SGHTA and CDR2 FQGNSA come from the germline V gene. The CDR3 spans 14 residues. J gave up 10 bases and V 6 bases, and 7 bases lay outside the gene matches. The CDR3 protein is CASRPSGGACEQFF. As DNA, the CDR3 is TGTGCCAGCAGGCCTAGCGGGGGGGCTTGCGAGCAGTTCTTC. Drawing the rest from reference TRBV7-2 and TRBJ2-1, the complete variable domain is GAGVSQSPSNKVTEKGKDVELRCDPISGHTALYWYRQSLGQGLEFLIYFQGNSAPDKSGLPSDRFSAERTGGSVSTLTIQRTQQEDSAVYLCASRPSGGACEQFFGPGTRLTVL.

V is TRBV9 and J is TRBJ2-1; D is unclear. Per the germline V gene, CDR1 is SGDLS and CDR2 is YYNGEE. Trimming stripped 0 bases from V and 12 bases from J, with 16 bases between. This CDR3 spans 14 amino acids. The CDR3 bases are TGTGCCAGCAGCGTAGGTGTTGGGTCAGCAGGGCAGTTCTTC. It codes for CASSVGVGSAGQFF. The full variable domain, with the rest looked up from reference TRBV9 and TRBJ2-1, is DSGVTQTPKHLITATGQRVTLRCSPRSGDLSVYWYQQSLDQGLQFLIQYYNGEERAKGNILERFSAQQFPDLHSELNLSSLELGDSALYFCASSVGVGSAGQFFGPGTRLTVL.

A remark on this clonotype: The junction and the germline gene differ at one end; a read error may be behind it. This chain connects TRBV7-2 to TRBJ2-5; D is perhaps TRBD2 (5 bases). The CDR3 has 15 residues. Germline CDR1 is SGHTA and CDR2 is FQGNSA. In DNA, the CDR3 is TGTGCCAACAGCTTAGACGGGGTGGCCCAAGAGACCCAGTACTTC. This codes for CANSLDGVAQETQYF. The entire variable domain, with the rest obtained from reference TRBV7-2 and TRBJ2-5, is as follows: GAGVSQSPSNKVTEKGKDVELRCDPISGHTALYWYRQSLGQGLEFLIYFQGNSAPDKSGLPSDRFSAERTGGSVSTLTIQRTQQEDSAVYLCANSLDGVAQETQYFGPGTRLLVL.

V gene TRBV6-1 combines with J gene TRBJ1-3; tentative D call: TRBD1 (6 bases). The germline V gene has CDR1 MNHNS and CDR2 SASEGT. V was pared by 6 bases and J by 4 bases, with 16 bases between. CDR3 size: 15 residues. For the CDR3, the DNA is TGTGCCAGCAGCGGGCTTGCCGGGGGCGGAAACACCATATATTTT. Amino acids: CASSGLAGGGNTIYF.

This chain links TRBV28 with TRBJ1-4; tentative D call: TRBD1 (6 bases). V was shortened by 6 bases and J by 10 bases, with 21 bases between the two germline ends. The CDR3 is 15 residues long. Looked up from germline, CDR1 is MDHEN and CDR2 is SYDVKM. CDR3 nucleotides: TGTGCCAGCAGCCAATTCGGGCAGGGGACGGGAAAACTGTTTTTT. Its translation is CASSQFGQGTGKLFF.

The chain joins TRBV11-2 to TRBJ2-2, with 7 positions matching TRBD1. J gave up 2 bases and V 6 bases, and 6 bases lay outside the gene matches. CDR3 length equals 15 residues. Germline CDR1 SGHAT, CDR2 FQNNGV. The CDR3 reads CASRPGQTNTGELFF. CDR3 nucleotide sequence: TGTGCCAGCAGACCGGGACAGACCAACACCGGGGAGCTGTTTTTT.

This clonotype was counted between two and nine times. V usage is TRBV29-1 and J usage is TRBJ2-4, with a weak D call TRBD1 (5 bases). Germline-derived CDR1 and CDR2 are SQVTM and ANQGSEA. Deletions cut 4 bases from V and 0 bases from J, with 10 bases between. This CDR3 is 14 amino acids long. CDR3 in amino acids: CSVAEGVAKNIQYF. DNA of the CDR3: TGCAGCGTTGCTGAAGGGGTAGCCAAAAACATTCAGTACTTC.

The rearrangement joins TRBV5-1 to TRBJ2-2, with 8 bases lining up with TRBD1. Trimming removed 4 bases from V and 3 bases from J; junction bases left unmatched: 5. The V gene's germline CDR1 is SGHRS and CDR2 YFSETQ. CDR3 length: 15 amino acids. The CDR3 DNA follows: TGCGCCAGCAGCCAGGGGGCGCGGGACACCGGGGAGCTGTTTTTT. Translating it yields CASSQGARDTGELFF.

This chain joins TRBV20-1 and TRBJ2-7; a weak D match, TRBD1 (5 bases). The CDR3 totals 13 residues. Trimming pared 7 bases from V and 1 base from J, leaving 14 bases between. Germline assignment: CDR1 DFQATT and CDR2 SNEGSKA (reference sequence). The DNA of the CDR3 is TGCAGTGGTAAGGGGCCGTCTTCCTACGAGCAGTACTTC. Translation: CSGKGPSSYEQYF.

This chain uses TRBV12-1 with TRBJ2-7; the D call of TRBD2 is as the table states it, not checked on the DNA. TRBV12-1 is flagged as a pseudogene. CDR3 length equals 12 residues. Here the CDR3 DNA reads TGTTGGGCGGCGAGTCCGTTGGATGAGCAGTACTTC. As protein: CWAASPLDEQYF.

This clonotype was picked up a small number of times. The chain has TRBV7-4 and TRBJ1-5; D not resolved. The V end lost 6 bases, the J end lost 0 bases, and 12 bases lay between the germline ends. Germline-derived CDR1 and CDR2 are SGHVT and SQSDAQ. CDR3 length equals 15 residues. The CDR3 spells CASRMRSDSNQPQHF. The CDR3 DNA sequence: TGTGCCAGCAGAATGAGGTCAGATAGCAATCAGCCCCAGCATTTT.

A few counts support this clonotype. V usage is TRBV7-9 and J usage is TRBJ2-7, with TRBD2 matching over 12 bases. Germline loops: CDR1 SEHNR, CDR2 FQNEAQ (reference sequence). The CDR3 runs 13 residues. Trimming removed 8 bases from V and 2 bases from J; junction bases left unmatched: 1. CDR3 loop: CASLAGGTYEQYF. CDR3 DNA sequence: TGTGCCAGCCTAGCGGGAGGGACCTACGAGCAGTACTTC.

This chain connects TRBV11-1 to TRBJ2-1; 11 nucleotides match TRBD2. This CDR3 is 15 amino acids long. CDR1 is SGHAT and CDR2 is FQDESV in the germline V gene (reference sequence). Trimming took 3 bases from V and 8 from J; bases not matched to a gene: 6. CDR3 coding DNA: TGTGCCAGCAGCTTCCAACTAGCGGGAGACCATGAGCAGTTCTTC. Translating it yields CASSFQLAGDHEQFF.

This clonotype has just a few counts. The gene calls are TRBV6-5 and TRBJ2-3, with D possibly TRBD2 on 6 matching bases. The CDR3 totals 16 residues. Trimming took 5 bases from V and 0 from J, leaving 15 bases between them. CDR1 and CDR2 from the germline V gene are MNHEY and SVGAGI. CDR3 sequence (DNA): TGTGCCAGCAGTCCTACCGGGACTCGAAGCACAGATACGCAGTATTTT. It specifies CASSPTGTRSTDTQYF.

The CDR3 is CASSLGKTEAFF. As DNA, the CDR3 is TGCGCCAGCAGCCTTGGGAAGACTGAAGCTTTCTTT. The chain uses TRBV4-1 and TRBJ1-1; D unclear. Per the germline V gene, CDR1 is MGHRA and CDR2 is YSYEKL. This CDR3 has 12 residues. Trimming left V 4 bases short and J 5 bases short, with 8 bases between.

This clonotype was recorded a few times. This chain joins TRBV29-1 and TRBJ2-5; TRBD1 aligns across 9 bases. The CDR3 length is 15 residues. J gave up 1 base and V 7 bases, and 10 bases lay outside the gene matches. Germline CDR1 SQVTM, CDR2 ANQGSEA. This CDR3 is CSAGQGLGAQETQYF. DNA of the CDR3: TGCAGCGCGGGACAGGGTTTGGGGGCCCAAGAGACCCAGTACTTC.